A single TCR beta chain is shown here with its context. The data belong to a study of blood T cell repertoires in COVID-19. Background on the study: Donors in the United States, Italy and Spain gave samples during acute or convalescent COVID-19. Sample material is recorded as cDNA or gDNA derived from T cells, B-cell-depleted T cells, or PBMCs.

As originally analysed: Estimation of nucleated cell counts was performed using reference gene primer amplification. Assay used: immunoSEQ multiplex PCR; TCRdb lists only in-frame clones, some missing. D and trimming were read from the DNA, whereas the V and J calls and clone size are those reported in that table. The sample consists of about 290,000 clones, around 89% of them appearing once. Source material: peripheral blood. This receptor was identified in a man aged 35 to 55 with acute or convalescent COVID-19.

DNA for the CDR3: TGTGCCAGCAGTTTATACCGGGACAGGGGGTCGAACTATGGCTACACCTTC. Translation: CASSLYRDRGSNYGYTF. V and J are TRBV7-9 and TRBJ1-2; 11 bases line up with TRBD1. Per the germline V gene, CDR1 is SEHNR and CDR2 is FQNEAQ (reference sequence). The V gene end was trimmed by 6 bases and the J gene end by 2 bases; junction bases not matched to a gene: 11. The CDR3 is 17 amino acids.